The 17 T cell receptor beta chains below were found in one sample sequenced in a study of T-cell reconstitution after alpha-beta-depleted transplantation in children. The library targeted TCRbeta and was prepared with unique molecular identifiers. Using its own MiXCR run on the PCR reads, TCRdb lists one record per CDR3 protein. The sample lists around 78,000 distinct CDR3 sequences, more than 5.5% occurring once. The input for sequencing was PBMCs from the stem cell graft donor, taken from the stem cell graft. These receptors all come from a human donor who donated a stem cell graft to a child with acute lymphoblastic leukemia.

The V gene is TRBV6-2 or TRBV6-3, the J gene TRBJ2-7; 11 bases fit TRBD1. Per the germline V gene, CDR1 is MNHEY and CDR2 is SVGEGT. The CDR3 loop spans 15 amino acids. Trimming removed 2 bases from V and 3 bases from J; junction bases left unmatched: 3. CDR3 nucleotide sequence: TGTGCCAGCAGTTACGATGGGACAGGGGGCTACGAGCAGTACTTC. Its protein is CASSYDGTGGYEQYF.

This clonotype was detected ten times or more. V gene TRBV4-3 combines with J gene TRBJ2-1; 9 bases align to TRBD2. The ends lost 4 bases at V and 3 bases at J; junction bases unmatched: 7. The germline gives CDR1 LGHNA, CDR2 YSLEER. There are 16 residues in the CDR3. The CDR3 DNA reads TGCGCCAGCAGCCCGGTTCTAGCGGGGCTCTACAATGAGCAGTTCTTC. This translates into CASSPVLAGLYNEQFF.

This clonotype appeared many times. This rearrangement joins TRBV27 to TRBJ2-6; no firm D call. The CDR3 runs 14 residues. Trimming removed 6 bases at V and 1 base at J, with 7 bases between. Per the germline V gene, CDR1 is MNHEY and CDR2 is SMNVEV (reference sequence). The CDR3 coding sequence is TGTGCCAGCAGCCTGCTGTCTGGGGCCAACGTCCTGACTTTC. Translated: CASSLLSGANVLTF.

This clonotype has a handful of counts. The chain combines TRBV27 with TRBJ2-1, with D hard to call. This CDR3 has 18 residues. The ends were cut back, 3 bases at V and 0 bases at J, with 18 bases in the middle. Germline V gene data show CDR1 as MNHEY and CDR2 as SMNVEV (reference sequence). The CDR3 region has the DNA TGTGCCAGCAGTTTCGGTAACCCCAGTCTTAGCTCCTACAATGAGCAGTTCTTC. Translating it yields CASSFGNPSLSSYNEQFF.

This clonotype came up many times. The V gene is TRBV4-2, the J gene TRBJ1-4; D remains ambiguous. The CDR3 sequence is 13 residues long. The germline V gene encodes CDR1 LGHNA and CDR2 YNFKEQ. V lost 4 bases and J lost 11, with 14 bases in between. DNA of the CDR3: TGTGCCAGCAGCCCCGCGGAGCCCGGCAAACTGTTTTTT. Its protein product is CASSPAEPGKLFF.

This chain joins TRBV30 and TRBJ1-2, with D maybe TRBD1 (5 bases). Trimming removed 8 bases at V and 4 bases at J, with 14 bases between. The CDR3 is made up of 12 amino acids. Germline loops: CDR1 GTSNPN, CDR2 SVGIG (reference sequence). Here the CDR3 DNA reads TGTGCCGGCCCAGGGCAGGGCTATGGCTACACCTTC. It is translated as CAGPGQGYGYTF.

This clonotype has a handful of counts. This chain connects TRBV14 to TRBJ2-1, with 8 bases aligning to TRBD1. This CDR3 is 12 amino acids long. V gave up 3 bases and J gave up 15 bases; unmatched junction bases: 7. The germline CDR1 and CDR2 sequences are SGHDN and FVKESK. CDR3 bases: TGTGCCAGCAGCCACACCCGGGACAGGCGGTTCTTC. Its protein product is CASSHTRDRRFF.

This clonotype came up a few times. The chain couples TRBV12-3 or TRBV12-4 to TRBJ2-3; D unresolved. The CDR3 extends over 13 amino acids. The V end was cut by 7 bases, the J end by 2 bases, with 10 bases between. The DNA of the CDR3 is TGTGCCAGCACCCAACCAGCCACAGATACGCAGTATTTT. Its translation: CASTQPATDTQYF.

This clonotype was seen at least ten times. V and J are TRBV7-2 and TRBJ2-4; D perhaps matches TRBD1 (5 bases). Between the trimmed V and J ends, which lost 2 bases and 1 base, there was a span of 15 bases. CDR1 is SGHTA and CDR2 is FQGNSA in the germline V gene. This CDR3 spans 17 amino acids. CDR3 sequence: CASSLRGSVIAKNIQYF. The CDR3 nucleotides are TGTGCCAGCAGCTTAAGGGGCTCCGTGATCGCCAAAAACATTCAGTACTTC.

In regard to this clonotype: A junction boundary mismatches the germline segment, possibly from a read error. V and J are TRBV10-3 and TRBJ2-7, with 7 bases lining up with TRBD2. Germline loops: CDR1 ENHRY, CDR2 SYGVKD. CDR3 size: 13 residues. CDR3 in DNA: TGTGCCTTCAGTTTATTGGGGGGGTACGAGCAGTACTTC. The encoded protein is CAFSLLGGYEQYF.

At least ten counts were recorded for this clonotype. V and J are TRBV7-2 and TRBJ2-3; no definite D call. CDR1 is SGHTA and CDR2 is FQGNSA in the germline V gene. The CDR3 extends over 15 amino acids. Trimming left V 0 bases short and J 6 bases short, with 13 bases between. The CDR3 coding sequence is TGTGCCAGCAGCTTAGCGAAGTTTGGGCGGGATACGCAGTATTTT. This sequence encodes CASSLAKFGRDTQYF.

Many counts were recorded for this clonotype. The gene calls are TRBV7-8 and TRBJ2-7; 7 nucleotides agree with TRBD1. The CDR3 is 16 residues long. J lost 6 bases, V lost 7 bases, and 18 bases had no gene match. Germline values: CDR1 SGHVS, CDR2 FQNEAQ. As DNA, the CDR3 is TGTGCCAGCACCCTTCGTGAGGGACAGTTCTTCCCCGAGCAGTACTTC. Translating it yields CASTLREGQFFPEQYF.

This clonotype was picked up many times. The V and J genes are TRBV7-9 and TRBJ1-1; TRBD1 aligns across 8 bases. In germline, CDR1 is SEHNR, CDR2 FQNEAQ (reference sequence). CDR3 length equals 13 residues. V lost 3 bases to trimming and J lost 6 bases; unmatched junction nucleotides: 3. CDR3 amino acids: CASSFSGGPEAFF. Written as DNA, the CDR3 is TGTGCCAGCAGCTTTTCAGGGGGCCCTGAAGCTTTCTTT.

This clonotype was seen many times. This rearrangement joins TRBV6-2 or TRBV6-3 to TRBJ1-1, with D unclear. Germline CDR1 MNHEY, CDR2 SVGEGT. The CDR3 has 13 residues. V shed 7 bases and J shed 5 bases, with 14 bases lying between them. The CDR3: CASTLLQGTEAFF. The CDR3 DNA is TGTGCCAGCACCTTGCTTCAAGGGACTGAAGCTTTCTTT.

This clonotype was counted between two and nine times. The chain combines TRBV7-6 with TRBJ2-5; 9 nucleotides agree with TRBD1. V shed 0 bases, J shed 4 bases, and the junction held 3 bases outside the gene matches. Germline CDR1 is SGHVS and CDR2 is FNYEAQ. CDR3 length equals 15 residues. The CDR3 nucleotides are TGTGCCAGCAGCTTAGCGTGGGGACAGGGAGAGACCCAGTACTTC. Its translation is CASSLAWGQGETQYF.

The chain links TRBV2 to TRBJ2-2, with 10 bases identical to TRBD1. CDR3 size: 17 residues. From germline, CDR1 is SNHLY and CDR2 FYNNEI. After removal of 6 bases from V and 3 bases from J, the junction contained 10 bases not matched to a gene. The DNA for the CDR3 is TGTGCCAGCAGCCGTTATCGACAGGGGGCGGACACCGGGGAGCTGTTTTTT. Amino acid sequence: CASSRYRQGADTGELFF.

The chain links TRBV6-5 to TRBJ2-3; 8 nucleotides line up with TRBD2. Unmatched junction bases numbered 7, after V lost 2 bases and J lost 3 bases. The CDR3 covers 16 residues. Germline V gives CDR1 MNHEY, CDR2 SVGAGI. This chain's CDR3 is CASSYGAAGETDTQYF. CDR3 bases: TGTGCCAGCAGTTACGGGGCAGCGGGAGAAACAGATACGCAGTATTTT.